The next 20 T cell receptor beta chains were all read from a single sample in a study of cytomegalovirus exposure and HLA in healthy donors. Assay used: immunoSEQ multiplex PCR; TCRdb lists only in-frame clones, some missing. The sample shows approximately 180,000 clones, 85% to 90% of them seen only once. The sequenced sample consisted of PBMCs. These receptors were collected from a woman in her 30s in good health and CMV-seronegative.

The chain carries TRBV7-2 and TRBJ1-1; weak D call: TRBD1 (6 bases). This CDR3 contains 13 residues. Trimming left V 8 bases short and J 10 bases short, with 20 bases between. Germline V gene sequence: CDR1 SGHTA, CDR2 FQGNSA. This CDR3 is CASRLGGAQRAFF. The CDR3 DNA follows: TGTGCCAGCCGACTTGGGGGGGCACAAAGAGCTTTCTTT.

This rearrangement joins TRBV7-8 to TRBJ2-1; 8 bases line up with TRBD1. V trimming: 6 bases; J trimming: 6 bases; junction bases outside the gene matches: 10. In germline, CDR1 is SGHVS, CDR2 FQNEAQ. The CDR3 covers 15 residues. CDR3: CASRAGRQGSNEQFF. The CDR3 coding sequence is TGTGCCAGCAGGGCCGGCCGACAGGGGTCCAATGAGCAGTTCTTC.

The gene calls are TRBV5-1 and TRBJ1-2; TRBD1 aligns across 10 bases. The CDR3 has 14 amino acids. Germline V CDR1 and CDR2: SGHRS, YFSETQ. V trimming: 7 bases; J trimming: 5 bases; junction bases outside the gene matches: 8. This CDR3 reads CASAPTGGMYGYTF. For the CDR3, the DNA is TGCGCCAGCGCTCCGACAGGGGGCATGTATGGCTACACCTTC.

The chain recombines TRBV6-6 with TRBJ2-1; 8 bases line up with TRBD2. The CDR3 covers 14 residues. The germline gives CDR1 MNHNY, CDR2 SVGAGI (reference sequence). Trimming cost V 4 bases and J 8 bases; bases outside gene matches: 7. CDR3 in amino acids: CASSSGGAVDEQFF. CDR3 bases: TGTGCCAGCAGTTCGGGGGGGGCCGTTGATGAGCAGTTCTTC.

This clone occurred a few times. J is TRBJ2-1 and V is TRBV5-1; D is uncertain. CDR3 length: 13 residues. V dropped 0 bases and J dropped 4 bases, with 5 bases sitting between them. CDR1 SGHRS and CDR2 YFSETQ come from the germline V gene. CDR3 region: CASSLAQYNEQFF. The CDR3 DNA reads as TGCGCCAGCAGCTTGGCGCAGTACAATGAGCAGTTCTTC.

This rearrangement joins TRBV5-1 to TRBJ2-2, with TRBD1 matching 7 bases. Germline CDR1 reads SGHRS; CDR2 reads YFSETQ. After removal of 2 bases from V and 0 bases from J, the junction contained 4 bases not matched to a gene. The CDR3 contains 16 residues. The CDR3 here is CASSLSGTANTGELFF. CDR3 coding DNA: TGCGCCAGCAGCTTATCCGGGACAGCGAACACCGGGGAGCTGTTTTTT.

The rearrangement joins TRBV29-1 to TRBJ2-1; D is possibly TRBD1 (6 bases). CDR1 and CDR2 from the germline V gene are SQVTM and ANQGSEA. Trimming stripped 3 bases from V and 4 bases from J, with 22 bases between. This CDR3 has 17 residues. The CDR3 protein is CSVDGYRRQGTYNEQFF. The CDR3 DNA reads as TGCAGCGTTGACGGTTATAGGAGGCAGGGGACGTACAATGAGCAGTTCTTC.

The V call is TRBV11-1, the J call TRBJ2-3, with a tentative D call TRBD1 (6 bases). This CDR3 contains 15 residues. Germline V gene sequence: CDR1 SGHAT, CDR2 FQDESV (reference sequence). With 1 base removed from V and 0 bases from J, the gap between germline ends came to 8 bases. CDR3 amino acids: CASSLGGLSTDTQYF. CDR3 nucleotides: TGTGCCAGCAGCTTAGGGGGGCTGAGCACAGATACGCAGTATTTT.

V is TRBV20-1 and J is TRBJ2-7; TRBD2 is a possible D gene (6 bases). Deletions cut 5 bases from V and 2 bases from J, with 7 bases between. This CDR3 spans 11 amino acids. Germline V gene data show CDR1 as DFQATT and CDR2 as SNEGSKA (reference sequence). CDR3 sequence: CSAAGPYEQYF. The CDR3 nucleotides are TGCAGTGCTGCGGGGCCCTACGAGCAGTACTTC.

The rearrangement uses TRBV27 and TRBJ2-1; 11 nucleotides agree with TRBD1. With 6 bases clipped from V and 12 bases from J, the junction kept 16 bases outside the gene matches. Germline CDR1 is MNHEY and CDR2 is SMNVEV (reference sequence). The CDR3 is 16 amino acids. This CDR3 is CASSPRPGQGGVGQFF. The CDR3 nucleotides read TGTGCCAGCAGCCCCCGACCGGGACAGGGGGGAGTAGGGCAGTTCTTC.

V is TRBV10-3 and J is TRBJ1-1, with D perhaps TRBD1 (6 bases). The germline CDR1 and CDR2 sequences are ENHRY and SYGVKD. The CDR3 covers 15 residues. V was trimmed by 7 bases and J by 2 bases, leaving 17 bases between them. CDR3 in DNA: TGTGCCATCAAAACGTTGGACAGTCTCAACACTGAAGCTTTCTTT. Residues: CAIKTLDSLNTEAFF.

In its sample, this clone was seen a few times. The V call is TRBV29-1, the J call TRBJ2-3, with a tentative D call TRBD1 (6 bases). CDR3 size: 12 residues. Per the germline V gene, CDR1 is SQVTM and CDR2 is ANQGSEA. V lost 5 bases and J 2 bases, leaving 8 bases between the germline ends. As DNA, the CDR3 is TGCAGCGTTCAGGGGAACACAGATACGCAGTATTTT. Amino acids: CSVQGNTDTQYF.

J is TRBJ1-1 and V is TRBV5-1; D possibly corresponds to TRBD1 (6 bases). The V and J ends lost 0 bases and 5 bases respectively, with 17 bases between them. CDR1 is SGHRS and CDR2 is YFSETQ in the germline V gene. This CDR3 region has 16 residues. The CDR3 region has the DNA TGCGCCAGCAGCTTGGAGGGATCAGGGGCTTCTACTGAAGCTTTCTTT. It specifies CASSLEGSGASTEAFF.

This sequence joins TRBV2 and TRBJ2-3, with 8 bases matching TRBD2. V gave up 2 bases and J gave up 7 bases; unmatched junction bases: 5. The CDR3 has 14 residues. CDR1 SNHLY and CDR2 FYNNEI come from the germline V gene. DNA for the CDR3: TGTGCCAGCAGTGAATACGGGGGGGGCTATACGCAGTATTTT. Translating it yields CASSEYGGGYTQYF. The whole variable domain, filled in from reference TRBV2 and TRBJ2-3, reads EPEVTQTPSHQVTQMGQEVILRCVPISNHLYFYWYRQILGQKVEFLVSFYNNEISEKSEIFDDQFSVERPDGSNFTLKIRSTKLEDSAMYFCASSEYGGGYTQYFGPGTRLTVL.

The chain links TRBV5-6 to TRBJ1-2; TRBD1 matches 8 bases. CDR1 SGHDT and CDR2 YYEEEE come from the germline V gene. The length of the CDR3 is 14 residues. The trim removed 4 bases at V and 7 bases at J, leaving 9 bases unmatched. The CDR3 DNA reads TGTGCCAGCAGCCCGAGGACAGGGTTCAGTGGCTACACCTTC. Translation gives CASSPRTGFSGYTF.

V usage is TRBV6-5 and J usage is TRBJ2-1, with TRBD1 as a possible D gene (5 bases). CDR3 length: 12 amino acids. V was pared by 10 bases and J by 3 bases, with 10 bases between. CDR1 is MNHEY, CDR2 SVGAGI, per germline. The DNA for the CDR3 is TGTGCCACCAAGGACAACTACAATGAGCAGTTCTTC. Translation: CATKDNYNEQFF.

The rearrangement uses TRBV2 and TRBJ1-2, with a possible D match to TRBD1 (5 bases). The CDR3 totals 13 residues. Trimming took off 0 bases at V and 8 bases at J, with 10 bases between the two ends. The V gene's germline CDR1 is SNHLY and CDR2 FYNNEI. The CDR3, as DNA: TGTGCCAGCAGTGAAGCAAGGGGTCGGGGCTACACCTTC. It yields the protein CASSEARGRGYTF.

The J gene is TRBJ1-6, the V gene TRBV7-9, with 10 positions matching TRBD1. Germline CDR1 and CDR2: SEHNR and FQNEAQ (reference sequence). Germline trimming cut 1 base from V and 11 bases from J; bases unmatched to any gene: 2. The length of the CDR3 is 14 residues. CDR3 loop: CASSLGQGAAPLHF. The DNA for the CDR3 is TGTGCCAGCAGCTTAGGACAGGGGGCTGCACCCCTCCACTTT.

The CDR3 bases are TGCGCCAGCAGCTTGGCTCCGAACACTGAAGCTTTCTTT. It specifies CASSLAPNTEAFF. The chain carries TRBV5-1 and TRBJ1-1; no definite D call. Germline V gene sequence: CDR1 SGHRS, CDR2 YFSETQ. This CDR3 is built from 13 residues. Trimming shortened V by 0 bases and J by 1 base, and 4 bases separated the two germline ends. Variable domain in full (rest from reference TRBV5-1 and TRBJ1-1): KAGVTQTPRYLIKTRGQQVTLSCSPISGHRSVSWYQQTPGQGLQFLFEYFSETQRNKGNFPGRFSGRQFSNSRSEMNVSTLELGDSALYLCASSLAPNTEAFFGQGTRLTVV.

CDR3 sequence (DNA): TGTGCCAGCAGCCCCGTGGACAGGGCCGGAAACACCATATATTTT. Translation gives CASSPVDRAGNTIYF. The V gene is TRBV9, the J gene TRBJ1-3, with 8 bases aligning to TRBD1. The junction had 7 bases not matched to a gene; V was cut back by 4 bases and J by 4 bases. The CDR3 consists of 15 residues. Per germline, CDR1 SGDLS and CDR2 YYNGEE.